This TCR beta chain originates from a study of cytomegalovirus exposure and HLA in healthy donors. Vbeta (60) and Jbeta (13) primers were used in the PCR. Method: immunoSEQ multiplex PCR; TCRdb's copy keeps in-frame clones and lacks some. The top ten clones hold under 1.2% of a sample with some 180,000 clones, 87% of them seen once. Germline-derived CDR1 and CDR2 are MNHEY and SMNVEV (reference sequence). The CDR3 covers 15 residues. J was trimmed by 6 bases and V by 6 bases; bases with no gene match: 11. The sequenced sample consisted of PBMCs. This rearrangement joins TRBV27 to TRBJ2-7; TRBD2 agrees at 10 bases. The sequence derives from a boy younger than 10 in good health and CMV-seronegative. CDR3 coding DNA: TGTGCCAGCAGCTCATTAGCGGGGGGCCTCGTCGAGCAGTACTTC. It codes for CASSSLAGGLVEQYF.